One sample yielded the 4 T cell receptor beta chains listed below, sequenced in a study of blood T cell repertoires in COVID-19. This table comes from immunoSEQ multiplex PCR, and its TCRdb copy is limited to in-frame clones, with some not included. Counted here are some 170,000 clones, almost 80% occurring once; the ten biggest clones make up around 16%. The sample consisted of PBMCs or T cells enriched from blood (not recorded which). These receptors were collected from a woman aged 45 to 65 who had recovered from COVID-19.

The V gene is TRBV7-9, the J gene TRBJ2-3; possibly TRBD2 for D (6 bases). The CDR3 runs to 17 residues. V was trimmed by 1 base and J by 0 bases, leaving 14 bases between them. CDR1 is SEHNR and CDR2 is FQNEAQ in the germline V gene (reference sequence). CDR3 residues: CASSLGVYGRSTDTQYF. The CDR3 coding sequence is TGTGCCAGCAGCTTAGGGGTTTACGGGAGAAGCACAGATACGCAGTATTTT. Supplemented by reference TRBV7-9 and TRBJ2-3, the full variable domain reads DTGVSQNPRHKITKRGQNVTFRCDPISEHNRLYWYRQTLGQGPEFLTYFQNEAQLEKSRLLSDRFSAERPKGSFSTLEIQRTEQGDSAMYLCASSLGVYGRSTDTQYFGPGTRLTVL.

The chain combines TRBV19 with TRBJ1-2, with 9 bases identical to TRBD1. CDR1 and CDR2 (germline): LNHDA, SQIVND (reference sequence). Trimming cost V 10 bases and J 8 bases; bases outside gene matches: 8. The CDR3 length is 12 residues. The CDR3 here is CATVGTGRGYTF. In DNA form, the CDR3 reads TGTGCCACCGTAGGGACAGGGAGGGGCTACACCTTC.

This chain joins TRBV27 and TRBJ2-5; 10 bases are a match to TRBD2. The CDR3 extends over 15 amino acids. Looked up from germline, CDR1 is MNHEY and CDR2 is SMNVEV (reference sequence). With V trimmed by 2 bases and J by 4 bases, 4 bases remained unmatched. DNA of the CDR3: TGTGCCAGCAGTTTAGAGCGGGAGGGCCTAGAGACCCAGTACTTC. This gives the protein CASSLEREGLETQYF.

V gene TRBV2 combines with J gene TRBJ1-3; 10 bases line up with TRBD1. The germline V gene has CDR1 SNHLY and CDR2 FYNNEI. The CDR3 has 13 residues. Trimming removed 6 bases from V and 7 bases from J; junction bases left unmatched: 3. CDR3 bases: TGTGCCAGCAGGGGACAGGGGACGAACACCATATATTTT. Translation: CASRGQGTNTIYF.